This T cell receptor beta chain was profiled in a study of blood T cell repertoires in COVID-19. Study details: Sources were T cells, B-cell-depleted T cells, or PBMCs; the material itself was cDNA or gDNA.

This table comes from immunoSEQ multiplex PCR, and its TCRdb copy is limited to in-frame clones, with some not included. The sample has some 120,000 clones; around 84% are singletons. Looked up from germline, CDR1 is LGHDT and CDR2 is YNNKEL (reference sequence). The V and J ends lost 3 bases and 3 bases respectively, with 12 bases between them. The CDR3 spans 15 residues. The V and J genes are TRBV3-1 (or the pseudogene TRBV3-2) and TRBJ1-3; D perhaps matches TRBD1 (5 bases). The sequencing input was peripheral blood. This clonotype was obtained from a man in his forties with acute or convalescent COVID-19. The CDR3 DNA sequence: TGTGCCAGCAGCCAGCCGGGTAGGGGTGGAAACACCATATATTTT. Its protein product is CASSQPGRGGNTIYF.